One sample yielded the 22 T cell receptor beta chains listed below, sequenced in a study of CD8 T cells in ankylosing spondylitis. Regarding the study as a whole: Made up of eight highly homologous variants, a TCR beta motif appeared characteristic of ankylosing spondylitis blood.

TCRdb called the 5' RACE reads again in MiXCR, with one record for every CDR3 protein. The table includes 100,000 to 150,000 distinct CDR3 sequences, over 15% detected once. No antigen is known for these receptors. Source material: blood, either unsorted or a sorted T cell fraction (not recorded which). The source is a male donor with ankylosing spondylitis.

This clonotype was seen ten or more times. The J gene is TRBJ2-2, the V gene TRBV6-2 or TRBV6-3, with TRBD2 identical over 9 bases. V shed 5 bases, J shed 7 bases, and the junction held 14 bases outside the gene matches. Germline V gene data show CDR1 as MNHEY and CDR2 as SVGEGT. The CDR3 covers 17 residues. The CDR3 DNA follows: TGTGCCAGCAGTCCCGGACTAGCGCCTGGTTTGGGCGGGGAGCTGTTTTTT. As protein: CASSPGLAPGLGGELFF.

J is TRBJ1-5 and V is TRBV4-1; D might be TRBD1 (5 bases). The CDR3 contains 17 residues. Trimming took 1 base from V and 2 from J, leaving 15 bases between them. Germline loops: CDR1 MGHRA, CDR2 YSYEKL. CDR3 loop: CASSQVMGGVGNQPQHF. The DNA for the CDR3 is TGCGCCAGCAGCCAAGTTATGGGGGGGGTTGGCAATCAGCCCCAGCATTTT.

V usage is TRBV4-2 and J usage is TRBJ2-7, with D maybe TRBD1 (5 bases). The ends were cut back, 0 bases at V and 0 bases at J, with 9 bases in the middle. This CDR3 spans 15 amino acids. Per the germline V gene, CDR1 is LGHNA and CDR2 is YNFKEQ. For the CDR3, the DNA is TGTGCCAGCAGCCAAGAGGGTGACAGCTCCTACGAGCAGTACTTC. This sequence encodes CASSQEGDSSYEQYF.

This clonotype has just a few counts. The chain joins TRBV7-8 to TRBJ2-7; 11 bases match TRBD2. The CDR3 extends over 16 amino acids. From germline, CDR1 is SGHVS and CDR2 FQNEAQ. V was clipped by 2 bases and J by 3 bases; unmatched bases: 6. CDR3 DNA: TGTGCCAGCAGCTTATTTACTAGCGGGAGAAGCTACGAGCAGTACTTC. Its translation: CASSLFTSGRSYEQYF. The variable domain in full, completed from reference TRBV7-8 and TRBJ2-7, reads GAGVSQSPRYKVAKRGQDVALRCDPISGHVSLFWYQQALGQGPEFLTYFQNEAQLDKSGLPSDRFFAERPEGSVSTLKIQRTQQEDSAVYLCASSLFTSGRSYEQYFGPGTRLTVT.

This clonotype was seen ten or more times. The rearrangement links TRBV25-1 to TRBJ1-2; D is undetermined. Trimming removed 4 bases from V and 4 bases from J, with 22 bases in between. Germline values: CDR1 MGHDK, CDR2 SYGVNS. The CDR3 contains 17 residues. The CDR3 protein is CASSGRPRLEGGYGYTF. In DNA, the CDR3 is TGTGCCAGCAGTGGCCGCCCACGATTGGAAGGAGGCTATGGCTACACCTTC.

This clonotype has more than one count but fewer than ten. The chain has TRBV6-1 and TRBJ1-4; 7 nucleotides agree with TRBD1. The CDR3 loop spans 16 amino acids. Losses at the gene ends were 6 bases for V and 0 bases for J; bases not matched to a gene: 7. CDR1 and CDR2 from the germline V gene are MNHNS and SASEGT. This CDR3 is CASRSDRRTTNEKLFF. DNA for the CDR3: TGTGCCAGCAGATCGGACAGGAGAACAACTAATGAAAAACTGTTTTTT.

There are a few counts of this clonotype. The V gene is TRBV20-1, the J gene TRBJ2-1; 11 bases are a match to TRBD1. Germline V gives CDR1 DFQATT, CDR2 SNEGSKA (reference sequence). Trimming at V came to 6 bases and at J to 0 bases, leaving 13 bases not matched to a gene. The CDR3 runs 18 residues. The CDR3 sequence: CSANTAGGTGGSYNEQFF. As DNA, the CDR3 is TGCAGTGCCAATACCGCGGGCGGGACAGGGGGCTCCTACAATGAGCAGTTCTTC.

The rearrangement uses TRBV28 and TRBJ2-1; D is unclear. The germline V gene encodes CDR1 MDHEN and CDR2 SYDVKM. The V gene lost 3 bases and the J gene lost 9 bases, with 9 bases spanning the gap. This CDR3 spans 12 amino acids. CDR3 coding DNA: TGTGCCAGCAGTTTCTCTGGGCTTGAGCAGTTCTTC. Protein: CASSFSGLEQFF.

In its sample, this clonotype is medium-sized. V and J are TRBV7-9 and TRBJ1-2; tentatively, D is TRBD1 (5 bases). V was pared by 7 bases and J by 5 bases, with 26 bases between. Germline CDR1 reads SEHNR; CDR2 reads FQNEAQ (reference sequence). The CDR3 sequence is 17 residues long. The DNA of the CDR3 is TGTGCCAGCATCCTCACGGGACTCTCCCAACCTACTTATGGCTACACCTTC. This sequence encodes CASILTGLSQPTYGYTF.

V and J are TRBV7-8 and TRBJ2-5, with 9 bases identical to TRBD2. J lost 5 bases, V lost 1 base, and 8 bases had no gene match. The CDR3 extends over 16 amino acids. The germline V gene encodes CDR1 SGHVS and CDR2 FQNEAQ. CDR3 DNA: TGTGCCAGCAGCTTAGATCGCCTAGCGGGGAAGGAGACCCAGTACTTC. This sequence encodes CASSLDRLAGKETQYF.

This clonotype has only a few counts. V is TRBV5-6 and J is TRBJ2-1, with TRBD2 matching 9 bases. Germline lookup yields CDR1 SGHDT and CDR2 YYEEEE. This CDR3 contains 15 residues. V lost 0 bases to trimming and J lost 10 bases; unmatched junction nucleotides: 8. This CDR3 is CASSLALVAGGEQFF. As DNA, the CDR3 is TGTGCCAGCAGCTTGGCACTAGTGGCGGGGGGGGAGCAGTTCTTC.

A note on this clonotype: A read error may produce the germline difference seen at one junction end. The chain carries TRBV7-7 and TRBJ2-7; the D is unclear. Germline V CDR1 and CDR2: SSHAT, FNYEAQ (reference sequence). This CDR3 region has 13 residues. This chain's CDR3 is CASSRFGGYEQYF. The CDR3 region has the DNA TGTGCTAGCAGCCGATTTGGCGGTTACGAGCAGTACTTC.

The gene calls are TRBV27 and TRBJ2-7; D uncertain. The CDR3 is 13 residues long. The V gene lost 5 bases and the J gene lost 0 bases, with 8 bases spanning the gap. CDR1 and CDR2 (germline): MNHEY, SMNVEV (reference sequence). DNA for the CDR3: TGTGCCAGCAGTCCTGGGAACTCCTACGAGCAGTACTTC. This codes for CASSPGNSYEQYF.

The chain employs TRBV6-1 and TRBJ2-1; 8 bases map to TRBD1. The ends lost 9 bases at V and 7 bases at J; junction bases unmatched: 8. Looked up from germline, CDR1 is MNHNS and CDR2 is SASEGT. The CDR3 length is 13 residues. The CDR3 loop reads CASYSTGVNEQFF. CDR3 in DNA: TGTGCCAGTTACTCGACAGGGGTAAATGAGCAGTTCTTC.

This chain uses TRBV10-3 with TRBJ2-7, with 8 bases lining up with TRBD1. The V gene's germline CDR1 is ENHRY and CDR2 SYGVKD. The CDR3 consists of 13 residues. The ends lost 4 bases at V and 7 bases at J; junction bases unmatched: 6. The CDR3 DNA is TGTGCCATCAGTGGGCAGGGGGCCGGTGAGCAGTACTTC. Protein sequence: CAISGQGAGEQYF.

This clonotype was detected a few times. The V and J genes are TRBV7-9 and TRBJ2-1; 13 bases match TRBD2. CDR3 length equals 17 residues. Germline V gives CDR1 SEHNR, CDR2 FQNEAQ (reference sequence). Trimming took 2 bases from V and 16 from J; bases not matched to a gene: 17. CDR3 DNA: TGTGCCAGCAGCTTATTCCCGACTAGCGGGGGGCATGGACGTTATTTCTTC. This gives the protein CASSLFPTSGGHGRYFF.

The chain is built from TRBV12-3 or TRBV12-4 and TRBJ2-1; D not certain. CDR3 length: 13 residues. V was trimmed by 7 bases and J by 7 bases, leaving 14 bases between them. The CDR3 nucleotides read TGTGCCAGCAACTGGGAAGGGTGGAATGAGCAGTTCTTC. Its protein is CASNWEGWNEQFF.

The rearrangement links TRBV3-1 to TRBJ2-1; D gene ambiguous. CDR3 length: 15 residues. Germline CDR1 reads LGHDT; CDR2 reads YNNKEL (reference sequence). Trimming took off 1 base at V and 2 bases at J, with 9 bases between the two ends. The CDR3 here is CASSQVRTPYNEQFF. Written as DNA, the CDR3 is TGTGCCAGCAGCCAAGTCAGGACCCCCTACAATGAGCAGTTCTTC.

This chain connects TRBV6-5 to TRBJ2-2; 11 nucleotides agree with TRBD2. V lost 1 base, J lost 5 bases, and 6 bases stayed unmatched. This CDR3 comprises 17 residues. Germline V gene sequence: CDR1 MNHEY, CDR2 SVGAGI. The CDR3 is CASSYFSGRGRTGELFF. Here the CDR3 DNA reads TGTGCCAGCAGTTACTTTAGCGGGAGGGGGAGAACCGGGGAGCTGTTTTTT.

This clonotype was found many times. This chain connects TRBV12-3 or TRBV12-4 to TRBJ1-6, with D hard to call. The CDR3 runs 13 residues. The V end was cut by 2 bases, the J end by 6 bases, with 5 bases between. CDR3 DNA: TGTGCCAGCAGTTTAACGGCTAATTCACCCCTCCACTTT. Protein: CASSLTANSPLHF.

As DNA, the CDR3 is TGTGCCAGCAGCATTACCGGGACTAGCTCCTACAATGAGCAGTTCTTC. Residues: CASSITGTSSYNEQFF. The rearrangement links TRBV7-9 to TRBJ2-1; TRBD2 matches 8 bases. V lost 5 bases to trimming and J lost 0 bases; unmatched junction nucleotides: 6. CDR1 is SEHNR, CDR2 FQNEAQ, per germline (reference sequence). The CDR3 runs 16 residues.

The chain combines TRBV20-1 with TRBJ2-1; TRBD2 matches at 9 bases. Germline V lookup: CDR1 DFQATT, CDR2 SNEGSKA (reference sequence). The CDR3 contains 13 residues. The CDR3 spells CSAAGTSTVEQFF. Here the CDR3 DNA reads TGCAGCGCGGCCGGGACTAGCACGGTTGAGCAGTTCTTC.